This T cell receptor beta chain was found in a study of cytomegalovirus exposure and HLA in healthy donors. Primers: 60 Vbeta forward and 13 Jbeta reverse. Clones were sequenced by immunoSEQ multiplex PCR, and TCRdb holds only the in-frame ones, with some missing. The sample records more than 140,000 clones, roughly 82% being singletons. J was trimmed by 3 bases and V by 0 bases; bases with no gene match: 2. Germline V CDR1 and CDR2: SGHRS, YFSETQ. The CDR3 extends over 15 amino acids. The material sequenced was PBMCs. This clonotype was sampled from a man aged 30 to 39 in good health and CMV-seropositive. V and J are TRBV5-1 and TRBJ2-1; 8 bases agree with TRBD2. As DNA, the CDR3 is TGCGCCAGCAGCTTGGTACTAGCGGTCTACAATGAGCAGTTCTTC. Its protein product is CASSLVLAVYNEQFF.